The 6 T cell receptor beta chains below were found in one sample sequenced in a study of low-dose radiotherapy and immunotherapy resistance in tumors. Gene-specific TRAV and TRBV primers were used for first-strand cDNA, covering alpha and beta chains. With a V-primer adapter and a constant-region primer, TCRs were amplified for 20 to 25 PCR cycles. TCRdb fed the reads into MiXCR, producing one record per CDR3 protein. The sample has around 83,000 distinct CDR3 sequences, approximately 17% seen once; the top ten hold about 5.9%. Time point specified: before trial treatment. Sequencing used PBMCs, obtained before treatment. The receptors originated from a male donor with prostate cancer.

The V gene is TRBV5-1, the J gene TRBJ1-1; D gene unclear. This CDR3 is 14 amino acids long. Germline V gives CDR1 SGHRS, CDR2 YFSETQ. The ends were cut back, 1 base at V and 5 bases at J, with 12 bases in the middle. The DNA for the CDR3 is TGCGCCAGCAGCTTGAATGGGATTTCGACTGAAGCTTTCTTT. Translating it yields CASSLNGISTEAFF.

This sequence joins TRBV5-4 and TRBJ2-2; D is possibly TRBD2 (6 bases). Germline V gene lookup returns CDR1 SGHNT and CDR2 YYREEE (reference sequence). This CDR3 is 16 amino acids long. Trimming took 3 bases from V and 4 from J, leaving 16 bases between them. The CDR3 DNA reads as TGTGCCAGCAGCTCACCGGGGGTTCCTTCCACCGGGGAGCTGTTTTTT. It encodes CASSSPGVPSTGELFF.

V and J are TRBV11-3 and TRBJ2-5, with D unclear. The CDR3 runs 12 residues. V lost 0 bases to trimming and J lost 5 bases, with 4 bases between them. Germline CDR1 is SGHNT and CDR2 is YENEEA. This CDR3 is CASSLDHETQYF. CDR3 bases: TGTGCCAGCAGCTTAGATCACGAGACCCAGTACTTC.

The V and J genes are TRBV6-2 or TRBV6-3 and TRBJ2-1; 12 bases fit TRBD2. This CDR3 has 17 residues. J was trimmed by 6 bases and V by 6 bases; bases with no gene match: 12. CDR1 MNHEY and CDR2 SVGEGT come from the germline V gene. CDR3 sequence (DNA): TGTGCCAGCAGCAAACTAGCGGGGGGCCGCAAGGGCAATGAGCAGTTCTTC. Translating it yields CASSKLAGGRKGNEQFF.

This clonotype was seen at least ten times. The chain employs TRBV7-9 and TRBJ2-7; the D is unclear. CDR3 length: 14 amino acids. V was cut by 1 base and J by 3 bases, with 10 bases left in between. CDR1 is SEHNR and CDR2 is FQNEAQ in the germline V gene (reference sequence). This CDR3 is CASSLVNLGYEQYF. The CDR3, as DNA: TGTGCCAGCAGCTTAGTAAATTTGGGCTACGAGCAGTACTTC.

There are many counts of this clonotype. V and J are TRBV28 and TRBJ2-2; possibly TRBD1 or TRBD2 for D (5 bases each). The germline V gene encodes CDR1 MDHEN and CDR2 SYDVKM. The CDR3 consists of 14 residues. The V end was cut by 2 bases, the J end by 8 bases, with 12 bases between. This chain's CDR3 is CASSLSGGTGELFF. The DNA for the CDR3 is TGTGCCAGCAGTTTAAGTGGGGGAACAGGGGAGCTGTTTTTT.